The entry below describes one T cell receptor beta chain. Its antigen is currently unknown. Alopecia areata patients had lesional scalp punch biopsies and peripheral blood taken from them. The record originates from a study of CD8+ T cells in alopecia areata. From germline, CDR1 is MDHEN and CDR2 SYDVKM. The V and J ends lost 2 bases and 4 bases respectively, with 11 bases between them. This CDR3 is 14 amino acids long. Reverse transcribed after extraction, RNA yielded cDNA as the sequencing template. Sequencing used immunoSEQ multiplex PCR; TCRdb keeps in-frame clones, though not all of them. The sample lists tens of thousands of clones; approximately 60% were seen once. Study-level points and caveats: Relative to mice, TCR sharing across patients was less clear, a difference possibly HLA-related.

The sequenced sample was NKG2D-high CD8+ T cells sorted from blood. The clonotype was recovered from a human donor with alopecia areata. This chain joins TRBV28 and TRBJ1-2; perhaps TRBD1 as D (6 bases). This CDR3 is CASSLPGGAYGYTF. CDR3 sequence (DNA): TGTGCCAGCAGTTTACCGGGGGGCGCCTATGGCTACACCTTC.